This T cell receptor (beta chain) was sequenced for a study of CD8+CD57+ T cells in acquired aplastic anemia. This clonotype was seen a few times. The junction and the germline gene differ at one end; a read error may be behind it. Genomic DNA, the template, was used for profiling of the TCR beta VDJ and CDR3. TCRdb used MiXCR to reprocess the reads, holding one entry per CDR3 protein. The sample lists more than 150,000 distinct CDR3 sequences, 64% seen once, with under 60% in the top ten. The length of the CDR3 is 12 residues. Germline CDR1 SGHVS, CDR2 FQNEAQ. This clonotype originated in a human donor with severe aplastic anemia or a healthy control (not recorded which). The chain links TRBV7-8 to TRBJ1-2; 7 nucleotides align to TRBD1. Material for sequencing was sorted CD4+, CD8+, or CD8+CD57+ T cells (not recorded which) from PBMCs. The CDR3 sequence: CASSLVAGTAPF. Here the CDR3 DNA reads TGTGCCAGCAGCTTAGTAGCGGGGACAGCGCCCTTC.